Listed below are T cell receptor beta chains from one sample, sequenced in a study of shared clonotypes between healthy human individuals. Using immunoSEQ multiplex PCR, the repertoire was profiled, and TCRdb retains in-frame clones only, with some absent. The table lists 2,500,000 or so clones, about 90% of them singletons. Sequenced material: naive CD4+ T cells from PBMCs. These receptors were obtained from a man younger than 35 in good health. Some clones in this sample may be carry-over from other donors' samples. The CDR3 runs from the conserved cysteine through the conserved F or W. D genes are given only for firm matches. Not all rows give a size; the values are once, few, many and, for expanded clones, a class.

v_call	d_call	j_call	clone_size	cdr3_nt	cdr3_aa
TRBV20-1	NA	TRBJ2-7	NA	TGCAGTGCTAGTACTAATGGGCAGTACTTC	CSASTNGQYF
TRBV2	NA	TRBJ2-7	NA	TGTGCCACCCCAGCCCTCCCGAGCTCCTACGAGCAGTACTTC	CATPALPSSYEQYF
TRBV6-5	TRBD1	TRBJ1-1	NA	TGTGCCAGCACCGTTGCAGGGGGGTTTACTGAAGCTTTCTTT	CASTVAGGFTEAFF
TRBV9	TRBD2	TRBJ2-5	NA	TGTGCCAGCAGCCCTTGGGGGTCTCCTAGCGGGTCGGAGACCCAGTACTTC	CASSPWGSPSGSETQYF
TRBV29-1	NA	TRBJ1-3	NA	TGCAGCGTTGAGGTCCAAAGCTCTGGAAACACCATATATTTT	CSVEVQSSGNTIYF
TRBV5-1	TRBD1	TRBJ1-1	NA	TGCGCCAGCAGACCGGGACAGGGTGGAGGGTACACTGAAGCTTTCTTT	CASRPGQGGGYTEAFF
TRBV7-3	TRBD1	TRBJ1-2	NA	TGTGCCAGCAGCCCCGGACAGGGCTATGGCTACACCTTC	CASSPGQGYGYTF
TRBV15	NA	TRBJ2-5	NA	TGTGCCACCAGCAGAGATCTGGCGGTCCAAGAGACCCAGTACTTC	CATSRDLAVQETQYF
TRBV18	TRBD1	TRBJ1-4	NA	TGTGCCAGCTCACCTGCGGGACAGGGCGTTGAAAAACTGTTTTTT	CASSPAGQGVEKLFF
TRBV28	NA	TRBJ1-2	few	TGTGCCAGCGTCGGGGGCCTCTATGGCTACACCTTC	CASVGGLYGYTF
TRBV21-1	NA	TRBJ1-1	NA	TGTGCCAGCAGATACTCAATTCGCACTGAAGCTTTCTTT	CASRYSIRTEAFF
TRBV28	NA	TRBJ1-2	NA	TGTGCCAGCAGTTTAAATCGGGTAGAAACTAACTATGGCTACACCTTC	CASSLNRVETNYGYTF
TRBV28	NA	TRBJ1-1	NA	TGTGCCAGCAGTTTTTCCCCCGCCATGAACACTGAAGCTTTCTTT	CASSFSPAMNTEAFF
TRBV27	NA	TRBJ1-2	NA	TGTGCCAGCAGTTTCTATGGTGTGGCAGGTGGAGGTGGCTACACCTTC	CASSFYGVAGGGGYTF
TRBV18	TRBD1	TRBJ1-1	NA	TGTGCCAGCTCACCCTGGGACAGGGGGGCGAACACTGAAGCTTTCTTT	CASSPWDRGANTEAFF
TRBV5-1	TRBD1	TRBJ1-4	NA	TGCGCCAGCAGGAGACAGGGGCTGAATGAAAAACTGTTTTTT	CASRRQGLNEKLFF
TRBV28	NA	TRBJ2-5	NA	TGTGCCAGCCAGCCAGGGAGCCGGGAGACCCAGTACTTC	CASQPGSRETQYF
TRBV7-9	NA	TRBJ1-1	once	TGTGCCAGCAGCTTCGGCCAGGGTTACACTGAAGCTTTCTTT	CASSFGQGYTEAFF
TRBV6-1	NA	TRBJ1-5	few	TGTGCCAGCAGTGAAAAGGGGACTTACAATCAGCCCCAGCATTTT	CASSEKGTYNQPQHF
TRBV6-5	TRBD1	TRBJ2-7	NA	TGTGCCAGCAGTTACGCAGGGGGCCTCTCCTACGAGCAGTACTTC	CASSYAGGLSYEQYF
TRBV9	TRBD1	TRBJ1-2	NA	TGTGCCAGCAGCGTAGCCCCCCCCGGACAGGGAGTGAGTGGCTACACCTTC	CASSVAPPGQGVSGYTF
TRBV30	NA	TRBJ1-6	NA	TGTGCCTGGAGCACGGGACTAGGGGGGTCACCCCTCCACTTT	CAWSTGLGGSPLHF
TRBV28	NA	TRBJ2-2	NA	TGTGCCAGCAGTCTCGGGACACTGAACACCGGGGAGCTGTTTTTT	CASSLGTLNTGELFF
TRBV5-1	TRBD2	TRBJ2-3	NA	TGCGCCAGCAGCTACTCTAGCGGATACACAGATACGCAGTATTTT	CASSYSSGYTDTQYF
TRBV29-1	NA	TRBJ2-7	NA	TGCAGCGTGACAGAAAGCTCCTACGAGCAGTACTTC	CSVTESSYEQYF
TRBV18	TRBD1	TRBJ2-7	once	TGTGCCAGCTCACCACCGCAGGCAGGGGGCCACGAGCAGTACTTC	CASSPPQAGGHEQYF
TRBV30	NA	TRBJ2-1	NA	TGTGCCTGGACCAACTCTAACGGTCAGGAGCAGTTCTTC	CAWTNSNGQEQFF
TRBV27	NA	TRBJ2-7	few	TGTGCCAGCAGTTTAGGGCGGACCTACGAGCAGTACTTC	CASSLGRTYEQYF
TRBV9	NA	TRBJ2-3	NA	TGTGCCAGCAGCGTAGGAGTAGGGTTCACAGATACGCAGTATTTT	CASSVGVGFTDTQYF
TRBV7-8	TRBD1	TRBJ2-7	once	TGTGCCAGCAGCTTAGCCGCGGACAGGGAAGGCGAGCAGTACTTC	CASSLAADREGEQYF
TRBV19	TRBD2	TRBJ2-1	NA	TGTGCCAGTAGTATTAGTGGCGGGAGGGCCTCGAGTGAGCAGTTCTTC	CASSISGGRASSEQFF
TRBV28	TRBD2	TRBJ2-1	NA	TGTGCCAGCAGCGGAGCGGGAACCCACAATGAGCAGTTCTTC	CASSGAGTHNEQFF
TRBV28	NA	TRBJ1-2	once	TGTGCCAGCACCTGGGGAGGACTCGATGGCTACACCTTC	CASTWGGLDGYTF
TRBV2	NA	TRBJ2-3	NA	TGTGCCAGCAATCCAGGGGGGAAAGATACGCAGTATTTT	CASNPGGKDTQYF
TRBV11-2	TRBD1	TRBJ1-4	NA	TGTGCCAGCAGCTTGGGGGGACAGGGAGGTGAAAAACTGTTTTTT	CASSLGGQGGEKLFF
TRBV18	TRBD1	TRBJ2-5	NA	TGTGCCAGCTCACGGGGACAGGGGGCCCAAGAGACCCAGTACTTC	CASSRGQGAQETQYF
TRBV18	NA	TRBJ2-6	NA	TGTGCCAGCTCACCAACGGGGGCACCTCTCTCTGGGGCCAACGTCCTGACTTTC	CASSPTGAPLSGANVLTF